The 18 T cell receptor beta chains below were found in one sample sequenced in a study of memory B cells and T cells in multiple sclerosis. Generated by immunoSEQ multiplex PCR, the TCRdb table keeps only in-frame clones and is missing some. The table lists under 50,000 clones, roughly 82% of them singletons. After stimulus-free culture, autoproliferating CFSE-dim and non-proliferating CFSE-high T cells were sequenced separately. Pooled replicate wells came from approximately 50 million CFSE-labeled PBMCs cultured approximately seven days without stimulus. No antigen has been identified for these receptors. The specimen sequenced was PBMCs from blood kept in culture. The source is a human donor with multiple sclerosis.

The chain is built from TRBV27 and TRBJ2-7, with 12 bases matching TRBD2. CDR1 MNHEY and CDR2 SMNVEV come from the germline V gene (reference sequence). J gave up 0 bases and V 5 bases, and 5 bases lay outside the gene matches. The CDR3 has 16 residues. The CDR3, as DNA: TGTGCCAGCAGTCCCGGACTAGCGGGGTCCTCCTACGAGCAGTACTTC. The encoded protein is CASSPGLAGSSYEQYF.

CDR3 residues: CASSREGGGGDTQYF. The CDR3 bases are TGCGCCAGCAGCCGAGAGGGGGGGGGTGGCGATACGCAGTATTTT. The chain joins TRBV4-1 to TRBJ2-3; possibly TRBD2 for D (7 bases). The CDR3 has 15 residues. The V end lost 4 bases, the J end lost 6 bases, and 17 bases lay between the germline ends. Germline V gives CDR1 MGHRA, CDR2 YSYEKL.

The chain links TRBV6-1 to TRBJ1-5, with a possible D match to TRBD1 (6 bases). From germline, CDR1 is MNHNS and CDR2 SASEGT. Between the trimmed V and J ends, which lost 2 bases and 9 bases, there was a span of 17 bases. This CDR3 has 15 residues. In DNA, the CDR3 is TGTGCCAGCAGTGAATGGGAGGGAAGGGGGTCGCCCCAGCATTTT. Protein: CASSEWEGRGSPQHF.

The V gene is TRBV7-2, the J gene TRBJ2-3; 11 bases map to TRBD2. This CDR3 has 15 amino acids. With 3 bases clipped from V and 4 bases from J, the junction kept 3 bases outside the gene matches. Germline V gives CDR1 SGHTA, CDR2 FQGNSA. In DNA, the CDR3 is TGTGCCAGCAGCTTTGGTAGCGGGGGGGCAGATACGCAGTATTTT. It codes for CASSFGSGGADTQYF.

The rearrangement joins TRBV30 to TRBJ1-1, with a weak D call TRBD1 (6 bases). The CDR3 has 14 residues. Per the germline V gene, CDR1 is GTSNPN and CDR2 is SVGIG (reference sequence). V was cut by 3 bases and J by 5 bases, with 16 bases left in between. CDR3 coding DNA: TGTGCCTGGAGAAGGAGGGGGGGGCTTACTGAAGCTTTCTTT. Residues: CAWRRRGGLTEAFF.

This chain uses TRBV28 with TRBJ1-1; no definite D call. Germline CDR1 is MDHEN and CDR2 is SYDVKM. CDR3 length: 13 residues. Deletions cut 4 bases from V and 4 bases from J, with 10 bases between. The CDR3 coding sequence is TGTGCCAGCAGTTCACCAGTGGGCACTGAAGCTTTCTTT. It yields the protein CASSSPVGTEAFF.

The rearrangement joins TRBV6-5 to TRBJ1-1; no clear D. The germline CDR1 and CDR2 sequences are MNHEY and SVGAGI. CDR3 length equals 13 residues. V lost 2 bases and J lost 4, with 8 bases in between. This CDR3 reads CASSYGRSTEAFF. The CDR3 DNA sequence: TGTGCCAGCAGTTACGGCCGGTCCACTGAAGCTTTCTTT.

This clone showed up just a few times. The rearrangement uses TRBV7-9 and TRBJ2-7, with 8 bases lining up with TRBD1. After removal of 5 bases from V and 7 bases from J, the junction contained 4 bases not matched to a gene. From germline, CDR1 is SEHNR and CDR2 FQNEAQ (reference sequence). There are 12 residues in the CDR3. CDR3 sequence: CASSSTGGEQYF. For the CDR3, the DNA is TGTGCCAGCAGCAGCACAGGGGGAGAGCAGTACTTC.

The sample holds a few counts of this clone. This chain uses TRBV7-9 with TRBJ1-2; perhaps TRBD1 as D (5 bases). Deletions cut 5 bases from V and 8 bases from J, with 9 bases between. The CDR3 totals 11 residues. The germline CDR1 and CDR2 sequences are SEHNR and FQNEAQ (reference sequence). The CDR3 nucleotides are TGTGCCAGCAGCCAAGACAGAGGCTACACCTTC. Its protein is CASSQDRGYTF.

The chain combines TRBV7-9 with TRBJ2-1; 7 nucleotides agree with TRBD2. There are 14 residues in the CDR3. V lost 6 bases and J lost 8; bases outside the gene matches: 10. Germline V gives CDR1 SEHNR, CDR2 FQNEAQ (reference sequence). The CDR3 coding sequence is TGTGCCAGCAGTCGACTCGTGGGGAGGGATGAGCAGTTCTTC. It yields the protein CASSRLVGRDEQFF. Together with reference TRBV7-9 and TRBJ2-1, the CDR3 gives the full variable domain: DTGVSQNPRHKITKRGQNVTFRCDPISEHNRLYWYRQTLGQGPEFLTYFQNEAQLEKSRLLSDRFSAERPKGSFSTLEIQRTEQGDSAMYLCASSRLVGRDEQFFGPGTRLTVL.

The rearrangement joins TRBV7-6 to TRBJ2-1; 7 bases are shared with TRBD1. V lost 2 bases, J lost 5 bases, and 9 bases stayed unmatched. CDR3 length: 16 residues. Germline V gene lookup returns CDR1 SGHVS and CDR2 FNYEAQ. The CDR3 here is CASSLLQGQNHNEQFF. The CDR3 DNA sequence: TGTGCCAGCAGCTTACTACAGGGGCAGAACCACAATGAGCAGTTCTTC. Based on the CDR3 plus reference TRBV7-6 and TRBJ2-1, the full variable domain is GAGVSQSPRYKVTKRGQDVALRCDPISGHVSLYWYRQALGQGPEFLTYFNYEAQQDKSGLPNDRFSAERPEGSISTLTIQRTEQRDSAMYRCASSLLQGQNHNEQFFGPGTRLTVL.

The chain is built from TRBV5-1 and TRBJ1-3; D unresolved. Germline V gene lookup returns CDR1 SGHRS and CDR2 YFSETQ. With 0 bases removed from V and 0 bases from J, the gap between germline ends came to 7 bases. The CDR3 has 15 amino acids. The DNA for the CDR3 is TGCGCCAGCAGCTTGGGACACGGCTCTGGAAACACCATATATTTT. Amino acids: CASSLGHGSGNTIYF.

This chain connects TRBV9 to TRBJ2-3; TRBD2 matches 9 bases. The CDR3 contains 16 residues. The germline CDR1 and CDR2 sequences are SGDLS and YYNGEE. V gave up 1 base and J gave up 0 bases; unmatched junction bases: 3. This CDR3 reads CASSVLAGLSTDTQYF. The CDR3 DNA is TGTGCCAGCAGCGTACTAGCGGGGCTGAGCACAGATACGCAGTATTTT.

The chain couples TRBV6-5 to TRBJ1-1; weak D call: TRBD1 (5 bases). This CDR3 spans 14 amino acids. Germline-derived CDR1 and CDR2 are MNHEY and SVGAGI. Trimming stripped 0 bases from V and 2 bases from J, with 7 bases between. CDR3 sequence reads: CASSYSTANTEAFF. The CDR3 nucleotides read TGTGCCAGCAGTTACTCGACAGCAAACACTGAAGCTTTCTTT.

V usage is TRBV4-1 and J usage is TRBJ1-4; TRBD1 agrees at 9 bases. V was pared by 3 bases and J by 11 bases, with 13 bases of the junction left unmatched. The CDR3 has 16 residues. The germline V gene encodes CDR1 MGHRA and CDR2 YSYEKL. CDR3 nucleotide sequence: TGCGCCAGCAGCCACAACACCGGGACAGGGCCGCGGAAACTGTTTTTT. Translating it yields CASSHNTGTGPRKLFF.

This clone appeared once. The rearrangement uses TRBV5-1 and TRBJ2-1; TRBD2 agrees at 14 bases. J gave up 7 bases and V 0 bases, and 3 bases lay outside the gene matches. CDR1 is SGHRS, CDR2 YFSETQ, per germline. The CDR3 is 16 amino acids. The CDR3 DNA reads as TGCGCCAGCAGCTTGGCGACTAGCGGGGGGGCAAATGAGCAGTTCTTC. The encoded protein is CASSLATSGGANEQFF.

CDR3 bases: TGCACCAGGGAGTGGGGGGGGTGTGGCTACACCTTC. Encoded protein: CTREWGGCGYTF. The V gene is TRBV1, the J gene TRBJ1-2. TRBV1 corresponds to a pseudogene. This CDR3 region has 12 residues.

The CDR3: CASRVSVATPSDNEQFF. CDR3 nucleotides: TGTGCCAGCAGAGTCTCCGTAGCTACACCTTCCGACAATGAGCAGTTCTTC. The rearrangement links TRBV21-1 to TRBJ2-1; the DNA was not used to check the table's D call, TRBD2. TRBV21-1 is shown as a pseudogene. This CDR3 is 17 amino acids long.